This T cell receptor beta chain stems from a study of tumour-infiltrating T cells in Burkitt lymphoma. The overall study: All epidemiological Burkitt lymphoma subtypes were represented in the cohort.

Clones were read by immunoSEQ multiplex PCR, and TCRdb kept only the in-frame ones, dropping some. This sample has thousands of clones; less than 15% occur once, and the top ten carry roughly 7.7%. There are a few counts of this clone. The CDR3 totals 12 residues. V dropped 0 bases and J dropped 3 bases, with 4 bases sitting between them. The germline gives CDR1 SGHDT, CDR2 YYEEEE. What was sequenced was tumor tissue. This receptor was taken from a human donor with Burkitt lymphoma. The gene calls are TRBV5-6 and TRBJ2-7; D is undetermined. The CDR3 region has the DNA TGTGCCAGCAGCTTGGATTACTACGAGCAGTACTTC. This translates into CASSLDYYEQYF.